The 19 T cell receptor beta chains listed next were all sequenced from one sample in a study of identical twins. TCRdb passed the 5' RACE reads through MiXCR, listing each CDR3 protein once. The sample records hundreds of thousands of distinct CDR3 sequences, roughly 18% being singletons. The same sample was also used in a study of T cells expressing NK-cell markers.

The sample was PBMCs. These receptors all come from a young woman in good health.

V gene TRBV2 combines with J gene TRBJ2-3; D perhaps matches TRBD1 (5 bases). There are 15 residues in the CDR3. Germline CDR1 SNHLY, CDR2 FYNNEI. V was clipped by 4 bases and J by 1 base, with 12 bases between them. The CDR3 reads CASSGVQGGTDTQYF. The DNA for the CDR3 is TGTGCCAGCAGTGGGGTCCAGGGTGGCACAGATACGCAGTATTTT.

The genes are TRBV27 and TRBJ2-7, with D possibly called TRBD1 or TRBD2 (5 bases each). Germline V lookup: CDR1 MNHEY, CDR2 SMNVEV (reference sequence). V lost 6 bases, J lost 0 bases, and 12 bases lay in between. The CDR3 loop spans 14 amino acids. In DNA form, the CDR3 reads TGTGCCAGCAGGGGGACGGTAAGCTCCTACGAGCAGTACTTC. Translating it yields CASRGTVSSYEQYF.

The chain joins TRBV9 to TRBJ1-5, with D maybe TRBD1 (5 bases). CDR3 size: 13 residues. Germline CDR1 is SGDLS and CDR2 is YYNGEE. The V and J ends lost 4 bases and 7 bases respectively, with 12 bases between them. The CDR3 DNA reads as TGTGCCAGCAGCCGGGACGCAGAGCAGCCCCAGCATTTT. It translates to CASSRDAEQPQHF.

This chain links TRBV7-9 with TRBJ2-4; D perhaps matches TRBD2 (7 bases). Trimming took off 5 bases at V and 8 bases at J, with 19 bases between the two ends. The CDR3 consists of 15 residues. CDR1 SEHNR and CDR2 FQNEAQ come from the germline V gene (reference sequence). The CDR3 nucleotides read TGTGCCAGCAGCCCCGATGGGGGGGCCCTCGACATTCAGTACTTC. It specifies CASSPDGGALDIQYF.

This chain uses TRBV6-2 or TRBV6-3 with TRBJ2-3; D is ambiguous. The CDR3 is made up of 14 amino acids. V was cut by 6 bases and J by 0 bases, with 10 bases left in between. In germline, CDR1 is MNHEY, CDR2 SVGEGT. Written as DNA, the CDR3 is TGTGCCAGCAGCGGACCTTTTAGCACAGATACGCAGTATTTT. Protein: CASSGPFSTDTQYF.

The chain uses TRBV7-2 and TRBJ2-3; 9 nucleotides line up with TRBD2. From germline, CDR1 is SGHTA and CDR2 FQGNSA. The V gene end was trimmed by 1 base and the J gene end by 0 bases; junction bases not matched to a gene: 5. CDR3 size: 17 residues. CDR3 residues: CASSLVRREGSTDTQYF. The CDR3 DNA reads as TGTGCCAGCAGCTTAGTACGGCGGGAGGGCAGCACAGATACGCAGTATTTT.

The chain's CDR3 is CASSLNRGNGELFF. As DNA, the CDR3 is TGCGCCAGCAGCTTAAACAGGGGAAACGGGGAGCTGTTTTTT. The chain couples TRBV5-1 to TRBJ2-2; TRBD1 matches at 7 bases. Trimming at V came to 2 bases and at J to 7 bases, leaving 5 bases not matched to a gene. The V gene's germline CDR1 is SGHRS and CDR2 YFSETQ. This CDR3 has 14 residues.

This clonotype appeared a few times. This chain connects TRBV4-2 to TRBJ2-7; TRBD2 aligns across 10 bases. V dropped 7 bases and J dropped 3; count of bases not matched to a gene: 9. CDR1 is LGHNA, CDR2 YNFKEQ, per germline. CDR3 length equals 15 residues. The CDR3 loop reads CASTTRTSGVYEQYF. The CDR3 nucleotides are TGTGCCAGCACTACACGGACTAGCGGAGTCTACGAGCAGTACTTC.

This clonotype was detected a few times. The gene calls are TRBV12-3 or TRBV12-4 and TRBJ2-7; D is ambiguous. Trimming removed 8 bases at V and 4 bases at J, with 15 bases between. CDR3 length: 13 residues. This chain's CDR3 is CASSIGRGYEQYF. The CDR3 DNA reads as TGTGCCAGCTCAATCGGACGCGGATACGAGCAGTACTTC.

The chain links TRBV18 to TRBJ2-5; 8 bases agree with TRBD1. The germline CDR1 and CDR2 sequences are KGHSH and LQKENI. The trim removed 4 bases at V and 3 bases at J, leaving 4 bases unmatched. CDR3 length: 14 residues. The CDR3 region has the DNA TGTGCCAGCTCACGGATACAGGGGGAAGAGACCCAGTACTTC. It is translated as CASSRIQGEETQYF.

This clonotype was observed many times. This rearrangement joins TRBV6-1 to TRBJ1-6, with a tentative D call TRBD1 (6 bases). The ends were cut back, 6 bases at V and 7 bases at J, with 16 bases in the middle. Germline CDR1 reads MNHNS; CDR2 reads SASEGT. This CDR3 has 15 residues. The DNA for the CDR3 is TGTGCCAGCAGCCTTACAGGGAAGCCAAATTCACCCCTCCACTTT. Residues: CASSLTGKPNSPLHF.

This clonotype has more than one count but fewer than ten. This chain joins TRBV27 and TRBJ1-2; D remains unclear. CDR1 is MNHEY, CDR2 SMNVEV, per germline (reference sequence). The CDR3 length is 13 residues. V was trimmed by 10 bases and J by 5 bases, leaving 17 bases between them. The CDR3 spells CATLGEGVYGYTF. CDR3 DNA: TGTGCCACCCTGGGAGAGGGAGTTTATGGCTACACCTTC.

Only a few counts were recorded for this clonotype. The chain couples TRBV27 to TRBJ2-5; tentatively, D is TRBD2 (7 bases). V lost 6 bases, J lost 5 bases, and 16 bases lay in between. Germline V CDR1 and CDR2: MNHEY, SMNVEV (reference sequence). This CDR3 is 14 amino acids long. CDR3 in DNA: TGTGCCAGCAGCGCGGGGGCGGGAGTGGAGACCCAGTACTTC. This translates into CASSAGAGVETQYF.

This chain connects TRBV20-1 to TRBJ2-5; D may be TRBD2 (5 bases). V dropped 5 bases and J dropped 5 bases, with 21 bases sitting between them. This CDR3 contains 15 residues. Germline loops: CDR1 DFQATT, CDR2 SNEGSKA (reference sequence). The CDR3 loop reads CSAFPGIYARETQYF. CDR3 DNA sequence: TGCAGTGCTTTCCCCGGGATCTATGCTCGTGAGACCCAGTACTTC.

The chain recombines TRBV29-1 with TRBJ1-2; D ambiguous. Between the trimmed V and J ends, which lost 0 bases and 8 bases, there was a span of 7 bases. CDR3 size: 11 residues. Per the germline V gene, CDR1 is SQVTM and CDR2 is ANQGSEA. The CDR3 here is CSVEDFEGYTF. The CDR3 region has the DNA TGCAGCGTTGAAGATTTTGAGGGCTACACCTTC.

In this sample, this clonotype turned up a few times. CDR3 sequence (DNA): TGTGCCAGCAGTTTGCCAGGGCATGTGGGCAATGAGCAGTTCTTC. Protein product: CASSLPGHVGNEQFF. The chain employs TRBV28 and TRBJ2-1, with D maybe TRBD1 (5 bases). The CDR3 is 15 residues long. V lost 3 bases and J 6 bases, leaving 15 bases between the germline ends. Germline V gene lookup returns CDR1 MDHEN and CDR2 SYDVKM.

This clonotype was detected only a few times. V gene TRBV7-9 combines with J gene TRBJ2-3; 9 positions match TRBD2. The CDR3 runs 12 residues. V was pared by 6 bases and J by 12 bases, with 7 bases of the junction left unmatched. Germline assignment: CDR1 SEHNR and CDR2 FQNEAQ (reference sequence). CDR3 in amino acids: CASRYLAGTQYF. In DNA form, the CDR3 reads TGTGCCAGCAGATACCTAGCGGGGACCCAGTATTTT.

This clonotype was observed a handful of times. J is TRBJ2-5 and V is TRBV20-1; tentative D call: TRBD1 (6 bases). Deletions cut 1 base from V and 2 bases from J, with 8 bases between. Looked up from germline, CDR1 is DFQATT and CDR2 is SNEGSKA (reference sequence). CDR3 size: 13 residues. CDR3 sequence reads: CSARAGHQETQYF. The CDR3 region has the DNA TGCAGTGCTAGAGCGGGACATCAAGAGACCCAGTACTTC.

Notes on this clonotype: Sequence at one end of the junction differs from germline and may be a read error. The chain combines TRBV3-1 with TRBJ2-7; a possible D gene is TRBD1 (5 bases). This CDR3 comprises 14 residues. Germline loops: CDR1 LGHDT, CDR2 YNNKEL (reference sequence). The CDR3 DNA sequence: TGTGCCAGCAGCCAAGGGGGCGCGTCCTCCGAGCAGTACTTC. It is translated as CASSQGGASSEQYF.